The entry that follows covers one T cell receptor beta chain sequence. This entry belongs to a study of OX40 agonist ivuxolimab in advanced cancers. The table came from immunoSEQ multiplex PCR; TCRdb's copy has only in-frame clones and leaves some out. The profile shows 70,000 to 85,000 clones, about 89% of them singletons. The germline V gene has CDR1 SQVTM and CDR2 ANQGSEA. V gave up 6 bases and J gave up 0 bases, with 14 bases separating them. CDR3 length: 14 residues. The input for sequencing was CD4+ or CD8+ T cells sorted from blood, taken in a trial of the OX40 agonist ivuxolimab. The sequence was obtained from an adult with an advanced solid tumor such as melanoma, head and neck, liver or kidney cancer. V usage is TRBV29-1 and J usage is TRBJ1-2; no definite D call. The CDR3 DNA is TGCAGCGTCCCCCGGGGATTCTCTAACTATGGCTACACCTTC. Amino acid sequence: CSVPRGFSNYGYTF.